The 7 T cell receptor beta chains listed next were all sequenced from one sample in a study of cytomegalovirus exposure and HLA in healthy donors. The PCR contained 60 Vbeta and 13 Jbeta primers. TCRdb's table, derived via immunoSEQ multiplex PCR, lists solely in-frame clones and lacks some. The sample shows 150,000 to 200,000 clones, roughly four fifths of them seen only once. Sample: PBMCs. These receptors originate from a woman aged 40 to 55 in good health and CMV-seronegative.

The chain carries TRBV6-7 and TRBJ2-1; TRBD2 matches 11 bases. TRBV6-7 is classed as an ORF, of uncertain function. The V gene end was trimmed by 5 bases and the J gene end by 0 bases; junction bases not matched to a gene: 12. The CDR3 runs to 19 residues. CDR3 residues: CASSPSGGQTLYSYNEQFF. DNA of the CDR3: TGTGCCAGCAGTCCTAGCGGGGGGCAAACACTATACTCCTACAATGAGCAGTTCTTC.

The chain employs TRBV28 and TRBJ2-6; 8 positions match TRBD1. J was trimmed by 0 bases and V by 0 bases; bases with no gene match: 4. The CDR3 loop spans 18 amino acids. CDR1 and CDR2 from the germline V gene are MDHEN and SYDVKM. The CDR3 region is CASSLWQGATSGANVLTF. CDR3 DNA sequence: TGTGCCAGCAGTTTATGGCAGGGGGCGACCTCTGGGGCCAACGTCCTGACTTTC. The full variable domain, with the rest looked up from reference TRBV28 and TRBJ2-6, is DVKVTQSSRYLVKRTGEKVFLECVQDMDHENMFWYRQDPGLGLRLIYFSYDVKMKEKGDIPEGYSVSREKKERFSLILESASTNQTSMYLCASSLWQGATSGANVLTFGAGSRLTVL.

The gene calls are TRBV6-1 and TRBJ2-1; TRBD2 might be the D (5 bases). Between the trimmed V and J ends, which lost 2 bases and 10 bases, there was a span of 18 bases. The CDR3 runs to 15 residues. The germline V gene has CDR1 MNHNS and CDR2 SASEGT. CDR3 region: CASSEWASISGEQFF. The CDR3 coding sequence is TGTGCCAGCAGTGAATGGGCTAGCATCAGTGGCGAGCAGTTCTTC.

The rearrangement uses TRBV7-2 and TRBJ2-5; possible D gene TRBD1, 6 bases. The assigned J gene may be wrong: the sequence end matches TRBJ2-7 better. Per germline, CDR1 SGHTA and CDR2 FQGNSA. This CDR3 is 15 amino acids long. The DNA of the CDR3 is TGTGCCAGCAGCTTAGCCAAGGGACAATACTACGAGCAGTACTTC. As protein: CASSLAKGQYYEQYF.

This sequence joins TRBV5-4 and TRBJ2-1, with 7 bases matching TRBD2. The CDR3 spans 15 residues. From germline, CDR1 is SGHNT and CDR2 YYREEE (reference sequence). The J segment lost 2 bases and the V segment lost 3 bases, leaving 5 bases of the junction unmatched. The CDR3 DNA reads as TGTGCCAGCAGCTCTGGACTAGTCCCCTACAATGAGCAGTTCTTC. Amino acid sequence: CASSSGLVPYNEQFF.

The V call is TRBV27, the J call TRBJ2-5; 11 bases agree with TRBD2. Unmatched junction bases numbered 18, after V lost 5 bases and J lost 4 bases. The CDR3 covers 19 residues. CDR1 is MNHEY, CDR2 SMNVEV, per germline (reference sequence). The CDR3 DNA reads as TGTGCCAGCAGTCTCCGTTTTACTAGCGGGGGCATTCTAATAGAGACCCAGTACTTC. It encodes CASSLRFTSGGILIETQYF.

The chain uses TRBV28 and TRBJ2-7; 9 bases line up with TRBD2. This CDR3 comprises 14 residues. Unmatched junction bases numbered 2, after V lost 3 bases and J lost 2 bases. The germline V gene encodes CDR1 MDHEN and CDR2 SYDVKM. DNA of the CDR3: TGTGCCAGCAGTTTGGGCGGGGGGGCCTACGAGCAGTACTTC. Encoded protein: CASSLGGGAYEQYF.